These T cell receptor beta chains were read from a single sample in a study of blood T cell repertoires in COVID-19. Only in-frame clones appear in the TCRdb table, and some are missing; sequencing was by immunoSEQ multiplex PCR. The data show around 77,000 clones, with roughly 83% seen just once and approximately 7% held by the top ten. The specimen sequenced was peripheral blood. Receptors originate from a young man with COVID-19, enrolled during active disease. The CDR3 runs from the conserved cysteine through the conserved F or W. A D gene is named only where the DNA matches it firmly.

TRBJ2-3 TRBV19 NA CASRGQSSTDTQYF
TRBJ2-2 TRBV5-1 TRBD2 CASIGRGGAGNTGELFF
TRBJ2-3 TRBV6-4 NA CASSDSGGTDTQYF
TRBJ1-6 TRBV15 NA CATSRDGTYNSPLHF
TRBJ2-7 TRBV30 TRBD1 CAWSVTGGSSYEQYF
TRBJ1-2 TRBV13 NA CASSTYGQNPYGYTF
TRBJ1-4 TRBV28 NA CASTRTYRAVEKLFF
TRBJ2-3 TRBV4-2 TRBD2 CASTNGGTSGSDTQYF
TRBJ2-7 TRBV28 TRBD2 CASSPQRGRPYEQYF
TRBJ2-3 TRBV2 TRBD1 CASSEARQGVLTDTQYF
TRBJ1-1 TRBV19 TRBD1 CASSAGTGNTEAFF
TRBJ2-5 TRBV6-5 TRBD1 CASSNSGTGVGTQYF
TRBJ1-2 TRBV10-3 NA CAISESGGRHYGYTF
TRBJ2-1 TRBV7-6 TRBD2 CASSLGAGGPRNEQFF
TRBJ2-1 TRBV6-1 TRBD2 CASSEKAGAYNEQFF
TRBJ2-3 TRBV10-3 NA CAISESGGGDTQYF
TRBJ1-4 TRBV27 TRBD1 CASMMKDRANEKLFF
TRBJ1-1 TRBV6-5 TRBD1 CASSFPGQGGAFF
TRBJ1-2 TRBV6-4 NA CASSDSMAGTGGYTF
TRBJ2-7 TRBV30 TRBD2 CAWSVGVAGGQVRQYF
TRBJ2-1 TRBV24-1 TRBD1 CATSGTGTGLNEQFF
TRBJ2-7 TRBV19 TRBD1 CASSTGGSSEQYF
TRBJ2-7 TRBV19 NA CASSSYTGSHEQYF
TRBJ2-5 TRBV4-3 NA CASSQDTAGGGYQETQYF
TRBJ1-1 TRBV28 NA CASTLTGDLRAFF
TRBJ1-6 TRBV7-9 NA CASGKGMDNSPLHF
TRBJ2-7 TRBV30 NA CAWSTETGSYEQYF
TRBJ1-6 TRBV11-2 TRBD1 CASSPATGGVGSPLHF
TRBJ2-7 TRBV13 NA CASSMDSFSYEQYF
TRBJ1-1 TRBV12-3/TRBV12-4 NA CASIQGSSEAFF
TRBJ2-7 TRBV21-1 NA CASSKNAPTRTASYEQYF
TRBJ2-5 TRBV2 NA CASRQAETQYF
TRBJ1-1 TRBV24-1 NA CATSDSRSLNTEAFF
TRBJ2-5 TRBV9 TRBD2 CASSVAATSGSPETQYF
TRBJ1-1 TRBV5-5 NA CASLPRTGNTEAFF
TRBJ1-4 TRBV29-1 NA CSVLQGPNEKLFF
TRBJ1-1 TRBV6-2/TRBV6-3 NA CASSYSRAGGTEAFF
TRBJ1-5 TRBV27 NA CASSVGSGQPQHF
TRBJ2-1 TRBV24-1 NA CATSEGTEQFF
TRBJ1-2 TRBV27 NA CASSPKQIGENYGYTF
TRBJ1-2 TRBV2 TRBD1 CASRVPGQGAGYTF
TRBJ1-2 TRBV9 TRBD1 CASSTQGGGYTF
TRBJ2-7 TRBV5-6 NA CASSLEREQYF
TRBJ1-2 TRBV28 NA CASSFTTARNYGYTF
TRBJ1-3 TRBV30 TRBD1 CAWSWEDRPGNTIYF
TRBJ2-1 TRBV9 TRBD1 CASSVADRGAHNEQFF
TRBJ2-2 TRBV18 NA CASSPVSRGTGELFF